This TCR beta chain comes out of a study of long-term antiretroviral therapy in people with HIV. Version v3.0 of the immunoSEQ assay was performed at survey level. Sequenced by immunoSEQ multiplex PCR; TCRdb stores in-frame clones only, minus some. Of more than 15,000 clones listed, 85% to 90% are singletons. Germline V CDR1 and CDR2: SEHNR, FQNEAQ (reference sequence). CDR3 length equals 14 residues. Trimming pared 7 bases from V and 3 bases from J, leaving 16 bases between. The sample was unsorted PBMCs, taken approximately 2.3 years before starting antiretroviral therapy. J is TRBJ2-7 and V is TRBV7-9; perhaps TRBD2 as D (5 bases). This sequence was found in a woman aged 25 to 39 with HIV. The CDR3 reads CASTPGLLIYEQYF. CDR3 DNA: TGTGCCAGCACCCCCGGACTCTTAATCTACGAGCAGTACTTC.